This TCR beta chain was obtained from a study of beta chain features in type 1 diabetes. Every donor had blood drawn once into heparin, roughly 100 mL on average. As for this clone: Its antigen is unknown.

Findings of the study overall: Across all four CD4+ subsets, people with type 1 diabetes showed modestly shorter TCRB CDR3s.

Expressed TCRB transcripts were sequenced, since all the RNA that had been isolated was reverse transcribed. Here immunoSEQ multiplex PCR was the method, and the copy in TCRdb shows in-frame clones only, minus some. The table includes 150,000 to 190,000 clones, 9% to 12% detected once. Trimming cost V 4 bases and J 12 bases, with 16 bases left between them. The CDR3 extends over 12 amino acids. Germline V gene sequence: CDR1 SGDLS, CDR2 YYNGEE. The chain employs TRBV9 and TRBJ2-5, with D perhaps matching TRBD2 (6 bases). The sequencing sample was made of central memory CD4+ T cells from blood. This TCR was recovered from a man aged 25-45 years with type 1 diabetes. The DNA for the CDR3 is TGTGCCAGCAGCACCTCCGGGGGACCTAAGTACTTC. Its protein product is CASSTSGGPKYF.